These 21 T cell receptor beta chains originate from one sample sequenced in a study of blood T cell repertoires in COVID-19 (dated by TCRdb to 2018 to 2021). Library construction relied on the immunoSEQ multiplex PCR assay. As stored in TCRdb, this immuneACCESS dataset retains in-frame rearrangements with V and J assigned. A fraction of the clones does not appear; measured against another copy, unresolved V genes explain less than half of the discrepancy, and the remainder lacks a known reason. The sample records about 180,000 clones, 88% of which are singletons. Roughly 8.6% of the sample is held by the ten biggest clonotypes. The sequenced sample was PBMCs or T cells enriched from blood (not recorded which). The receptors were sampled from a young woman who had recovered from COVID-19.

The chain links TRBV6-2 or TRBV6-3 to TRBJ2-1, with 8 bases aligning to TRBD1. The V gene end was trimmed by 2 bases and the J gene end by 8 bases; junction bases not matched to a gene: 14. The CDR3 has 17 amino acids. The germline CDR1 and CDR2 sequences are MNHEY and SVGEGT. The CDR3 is CASSYPHHGQGGDEQFF. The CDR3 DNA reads TGTGCCAGCAGTTACCCGCACCACGGACAGGGAGGAGATGAGCAGTTCTTC.

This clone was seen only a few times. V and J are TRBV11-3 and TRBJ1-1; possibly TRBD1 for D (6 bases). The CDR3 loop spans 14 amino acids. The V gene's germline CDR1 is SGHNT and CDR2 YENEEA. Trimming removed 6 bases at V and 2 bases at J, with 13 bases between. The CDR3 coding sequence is TGTGCCAGCAGTACAGGGACACCCAACACTGAAGCTTTCTTT. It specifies CASSTGTPNTEAFF.

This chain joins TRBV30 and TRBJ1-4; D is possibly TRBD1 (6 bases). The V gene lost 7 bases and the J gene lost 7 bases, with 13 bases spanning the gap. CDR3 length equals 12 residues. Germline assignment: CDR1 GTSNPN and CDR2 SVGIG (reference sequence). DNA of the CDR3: TGTGCCTTGTCCACAGGGCGTGAAAAACTGTTTTTT. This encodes CALSTGREKLFF.

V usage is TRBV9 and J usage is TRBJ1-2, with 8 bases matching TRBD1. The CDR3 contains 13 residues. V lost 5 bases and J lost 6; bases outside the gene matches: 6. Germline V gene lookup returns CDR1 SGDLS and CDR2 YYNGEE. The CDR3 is CASRKDRGDGYTF. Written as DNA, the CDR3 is TGTGCCAGCAGAAAAGACAGGGGTGATGGCTACACCTTC.

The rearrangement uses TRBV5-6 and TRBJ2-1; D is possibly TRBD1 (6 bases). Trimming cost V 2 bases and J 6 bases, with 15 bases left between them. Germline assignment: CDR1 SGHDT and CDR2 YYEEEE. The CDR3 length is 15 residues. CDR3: CASSLDATGRNEQFF. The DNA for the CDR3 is TGTGCCAGCAGCTTAGACGCGACAGGCCGCAATGAGCAGTTCTTC.

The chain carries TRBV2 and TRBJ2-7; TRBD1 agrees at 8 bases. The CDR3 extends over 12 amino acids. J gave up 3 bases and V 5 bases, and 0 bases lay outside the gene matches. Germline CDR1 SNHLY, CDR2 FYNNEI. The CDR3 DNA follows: TGTGCCAGCAGTACAGGGGGCTACGAGCAGTACTTC. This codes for CASSTGGYEQYF. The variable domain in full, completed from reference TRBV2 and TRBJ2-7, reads EPEVTQTPSHQVTQMGQEVILRCVPISNHLYFYWYRQILGQKVEFLVSFYNNEISEKSEIFDDQFSVERPDGSNFTLKIRSTKLEDSAMYFCASSTGGYEQYFGPGTRLTVT.

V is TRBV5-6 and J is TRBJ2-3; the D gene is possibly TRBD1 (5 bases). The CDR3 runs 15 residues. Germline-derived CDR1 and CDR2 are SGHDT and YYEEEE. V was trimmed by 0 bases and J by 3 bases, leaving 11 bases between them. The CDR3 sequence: CASSLVQEATDTQYF. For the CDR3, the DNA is TGTGCCAGCAGCTTGGTACAGGAAGCGACAGATACGCAGTATTTT. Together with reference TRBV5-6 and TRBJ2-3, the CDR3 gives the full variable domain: DAGVTQSPTHLIKTRGQQVTLRCSPKSGHDTVSWYQQALGQGPQFIFQYYEEEERQRGNFPDRFSGHQFPNYSSELNVNALLLGDSALYLCASSLVQEATDTQYFGPGTRLTVL.

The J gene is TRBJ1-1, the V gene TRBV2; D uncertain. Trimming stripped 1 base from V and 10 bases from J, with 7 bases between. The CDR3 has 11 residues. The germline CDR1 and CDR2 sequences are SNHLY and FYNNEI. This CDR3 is CASSEVLVAFF. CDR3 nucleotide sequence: TGTGCCAGCAGTGAAGTACTCGTAGCTTTCTTT.

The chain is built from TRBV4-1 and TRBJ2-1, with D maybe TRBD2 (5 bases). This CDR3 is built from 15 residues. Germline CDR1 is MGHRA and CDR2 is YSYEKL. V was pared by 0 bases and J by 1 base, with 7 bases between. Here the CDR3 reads CASSQERVSYNEQFF. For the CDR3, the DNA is TGCGCCAGCAGCCAAGAGAGGGTTTCCTACAATGAGCAGTTCTTC.

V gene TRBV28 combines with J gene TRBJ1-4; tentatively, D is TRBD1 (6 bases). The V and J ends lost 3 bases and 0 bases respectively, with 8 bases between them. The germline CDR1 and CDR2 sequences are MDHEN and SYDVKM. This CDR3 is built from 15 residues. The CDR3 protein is CASSFEGATNEKLFF. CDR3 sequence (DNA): TGTGCCAGCAGTTTTGAGGGGGCAACTAATGAAAAACTGTTTTTT.

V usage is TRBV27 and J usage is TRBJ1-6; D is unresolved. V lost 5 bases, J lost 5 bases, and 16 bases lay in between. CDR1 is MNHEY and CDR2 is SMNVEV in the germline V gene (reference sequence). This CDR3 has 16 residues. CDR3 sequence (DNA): TGTGCCAGCAGTCTAGGAGGGCCGAACAATAATTCACCCCTCCACTTT. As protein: CASSLGGPNNNSPLHF.

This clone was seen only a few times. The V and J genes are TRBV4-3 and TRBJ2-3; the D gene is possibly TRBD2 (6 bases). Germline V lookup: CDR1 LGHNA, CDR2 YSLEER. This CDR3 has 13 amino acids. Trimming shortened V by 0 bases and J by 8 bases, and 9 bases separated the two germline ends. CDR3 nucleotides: TGCGCCAGCAGCCAAGATCGGGGAGGTACGCAGTATTTT. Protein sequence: CASSQDRGGTQYF.

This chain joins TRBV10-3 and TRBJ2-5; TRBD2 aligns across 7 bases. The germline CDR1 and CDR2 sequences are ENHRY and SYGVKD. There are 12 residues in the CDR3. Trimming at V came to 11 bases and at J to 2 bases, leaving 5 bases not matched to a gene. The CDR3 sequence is CAAREGQETQYF. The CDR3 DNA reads TGTGCCGCTAGGGAGGGACAAGAGACCCAGTACTTC.

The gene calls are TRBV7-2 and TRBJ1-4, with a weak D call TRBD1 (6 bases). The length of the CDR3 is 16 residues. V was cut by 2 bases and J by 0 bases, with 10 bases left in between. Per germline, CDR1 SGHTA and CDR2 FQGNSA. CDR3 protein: CASSLNRDATNEKLFF. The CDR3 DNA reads TGTGCCAGCAGCTTAAACAGGGATGCAACTAATGAAAAACTGTTTTTT.

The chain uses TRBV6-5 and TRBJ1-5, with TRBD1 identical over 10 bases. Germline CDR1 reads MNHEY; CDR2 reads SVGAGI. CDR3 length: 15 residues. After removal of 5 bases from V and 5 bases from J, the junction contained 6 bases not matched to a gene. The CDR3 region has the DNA TGTGCCAGCAGTAGGACAGGGGGTAGGGATCAGCCCCAGCATTTT. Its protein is CASSRTGGRDQPQHF.

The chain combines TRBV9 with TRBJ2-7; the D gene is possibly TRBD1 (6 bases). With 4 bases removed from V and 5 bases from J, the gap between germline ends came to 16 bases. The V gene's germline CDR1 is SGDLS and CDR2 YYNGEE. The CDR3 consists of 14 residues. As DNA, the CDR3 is TGTGCCAGCAGCCCCCAGGGGCAGGACCACGAGCAGTACTTC. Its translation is CASSPQGQDHEQYF.

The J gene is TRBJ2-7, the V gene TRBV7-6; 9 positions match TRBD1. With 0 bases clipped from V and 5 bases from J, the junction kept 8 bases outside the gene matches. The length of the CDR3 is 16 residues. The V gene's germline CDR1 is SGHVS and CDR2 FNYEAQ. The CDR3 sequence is CASSLALGQGYNEQYF. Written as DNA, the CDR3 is TGTGCCAGCAGCTTAGCCCTAGGACAGGGGTATAACGAGCAGTACTTC. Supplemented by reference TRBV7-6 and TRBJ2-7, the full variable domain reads GAGVSQSPRYKVTKRGQDVALRCDPISGHVSLYWYRQALGQGPEFLTYFNYEAQQDKSGLPNDRFSAERPEGSISTLTIQRTEQRDSAMYRCASSLALGQGYNEQYFGPGTRLTVT.

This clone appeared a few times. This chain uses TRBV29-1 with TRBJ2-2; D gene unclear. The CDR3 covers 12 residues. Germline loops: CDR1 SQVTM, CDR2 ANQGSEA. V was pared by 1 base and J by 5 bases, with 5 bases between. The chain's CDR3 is CSVEGATGELFF. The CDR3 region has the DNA TGCAGCGTTGAAGGGGCTACCGGGGAGCTGTTTTTT.

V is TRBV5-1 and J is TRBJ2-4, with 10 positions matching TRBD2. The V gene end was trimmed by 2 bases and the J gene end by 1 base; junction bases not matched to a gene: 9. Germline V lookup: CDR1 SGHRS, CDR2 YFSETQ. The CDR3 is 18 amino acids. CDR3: CASSFGLAGDSAKNIQYF. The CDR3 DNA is TGCGCCAGCAGCTTCGGGCTAGCGGGAGACTCGGCCAAAAACATTCAGTACTTC. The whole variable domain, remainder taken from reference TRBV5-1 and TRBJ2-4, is KAGVTQTPRYLIKTRGQQVTLSCSPISGHRSVSWYQQTPGQGLQFLFEYFSETQRNKGNFPGRFSGRQFSNSRSEMNVSTLELGDSALYLCASSFGLAGDSAKNIQYFGAGTRLSVL.

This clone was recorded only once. The CDR3 DNA reads as TGTGCCACCAGTGATCCGCGGACAGTGATGTCAGATACGCAGTATTTT. The encoded protein is CATSDPRTVMSDTQYF. The V gene is TRBV24-1, the J gene TRBJ2-3; TRBD1 is a possible D gene (6 bases). Between the trimmed V and J ends, which lost 3 bases and 4 bases, there was a span of 16 bases. The CDR3 totals 16 residues. CDR1 and CDR2 (germline): KGHDR, SFDVKD.

The CDR3 DNA is TGTGCCACCAGTGACCCCTCCGTTACGGGGGGAGGTGGCTACACCTTC. Its protein product is CATSDPSVTGGGGYTF. This chain connects TRBV24-1 to TRBJ1-2; D perhaps matches TRBD1 (5 bases). CDR1 KGHDR and CDR2 SFDVKD come from the germline V gene. Trimming stripped 4 bases from V and 7 bases from J, with 21 bases between. The CDR3 contains 16 residues.